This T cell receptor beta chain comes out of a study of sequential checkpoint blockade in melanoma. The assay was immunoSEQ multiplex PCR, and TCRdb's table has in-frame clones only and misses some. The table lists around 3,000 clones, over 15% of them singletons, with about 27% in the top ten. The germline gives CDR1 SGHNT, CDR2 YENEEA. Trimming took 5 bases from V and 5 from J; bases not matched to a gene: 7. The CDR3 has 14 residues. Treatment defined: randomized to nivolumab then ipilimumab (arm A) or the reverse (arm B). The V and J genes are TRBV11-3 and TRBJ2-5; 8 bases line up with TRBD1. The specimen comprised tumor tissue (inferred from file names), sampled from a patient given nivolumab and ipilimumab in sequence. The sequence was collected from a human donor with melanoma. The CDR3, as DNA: TGTGCCAGCAGCACGCAGGGGGCGTGGGAGACCCAGTACTTC. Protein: CASSTQGAWETQYF.